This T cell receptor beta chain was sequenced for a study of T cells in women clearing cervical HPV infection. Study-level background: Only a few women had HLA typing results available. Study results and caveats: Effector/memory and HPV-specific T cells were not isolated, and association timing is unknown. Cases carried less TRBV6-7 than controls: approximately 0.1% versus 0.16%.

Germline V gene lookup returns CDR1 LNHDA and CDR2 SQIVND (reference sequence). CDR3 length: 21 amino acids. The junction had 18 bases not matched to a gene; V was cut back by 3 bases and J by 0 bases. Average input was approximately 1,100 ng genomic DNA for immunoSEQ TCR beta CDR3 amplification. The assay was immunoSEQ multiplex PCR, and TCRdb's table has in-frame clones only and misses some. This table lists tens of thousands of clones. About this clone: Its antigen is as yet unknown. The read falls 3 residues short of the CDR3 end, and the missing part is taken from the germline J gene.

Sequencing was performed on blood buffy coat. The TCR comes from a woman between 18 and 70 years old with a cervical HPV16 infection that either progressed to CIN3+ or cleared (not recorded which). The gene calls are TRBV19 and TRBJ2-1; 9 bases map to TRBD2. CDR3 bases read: TGTGCCAGTAGTATCGCGACGAACGTAGCGGGGGCCCTAAGCTCCTACAATGAG. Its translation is CASSIATNVAGALSSYNE. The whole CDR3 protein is CASSIATNVAGALSSYNEQFF.